The rows below give T cell receptor beta chains drawn from one sample of a study of blood T cell repertoires in COVID-19. Some clones are missing from TCRdb's copy, which holds only in-frame ones; the method was immunoSEQ multiplex PCR. This sample has tens of thousands of clones, with 70% to 90% found just once. Source material: peripheral blood. The receptors come from a human donor in a cohort sampled during active COVID-19. The CDR3 runs from the conserved cysteine through the conserved F or W. D genes are given only for firm matches. Only part of the rows carry a size: once, few, many, or a class if the clone is expanded.

v_gene	abundance	j_gene	d_gene	CDR3nt	CDR3aa
TRBV9	once	TRBJ2-1	.	TGTGCCAGCAGCCCAGGGGGGCTCGGGACCAATGAGCAGTTCTTC	CASSPGGLGTNEQFF
TRBV9	.	TRBJ2-2	TRBD2	TGTGCCAGCAGCGTGGCGGGGGAGGGGACCGGGGAGCTGTTTTTT	CASSVAGEGTGELFF
TRBV7-9	few	TRBJ2-7	TRBD1	TGTGCCAGCACCCGCGGACAGGGATCCTACGAGCAGTACTTC	CASTRGQGSYEQYF
TRBV7-2	few	TRBJ2-2	TRBD2	TGTGCCAGCAGCTTGCTAGCGGAGAACACCGGGGAGCTGTTTTTT	CASSLLAENTGELFF
TRBV30	.	TRBJ2-1	TRBD2	TGTGCCTGGGTACCCCCGGGAGGGACCTACAATGAGCAGTTCTTC	CAWVPPGGTYNEQFF
TRBV10-3	once	TRBJ2-3	.	TGTGCCATCAGGGAGTGGCAGGGGGGAGCAGATACGCAGTATTTT	CAIREWQGGADTQYF
TRBV7-2	.	TRBJ2-3	.	TGTGCCAGCACCTCCCCCGGCAAGCGGAGAAGCACAGATACGCAGTATTTT	CASTSPGKRRSTDTQYF
TRBV5-1	.	TRBJ1-1	TRBD1	TGCGCCAGCAGCAAATCGACAGGGTCGAACACTGAAGCTTTCTTT	CASSKSTGSNTEAFF
TRBV18	.	TRBJ2-7	.	TGTGCCAGCTCACCCGCCCCGGTTCGGGGGAGCAGTAACGAGCAGTACTTC	CASSPAPVRGSSNEQYF
TRBV18	.	TRBJ2-1	TRBD2	TGTGCCAGCTCACCGGCCGGGACTAGACTACGCTACAATGAGCAGTTCTTC	CASSPAGTRLRYNEQFF
TRBV27	.	TRBJ2-3	.	TGTGCCAGCAGTCCTCGGAGGGGTACGCAGTATTTT	CASSPRRGTQYF
TRBV9	.	TRBJ2-1	TRBD2	TGTGCCAGCAGCGTAGGCTGGCGAGCGGGAGCGGTCAATGAGCAGTTCTTC	CASSVGWRAGAVNEQFF
TRBV9	.	TRBJ1-3	.	TGTGCCAGCAACTCAGGGTCTGGAAACACCATATATTTT	CASNSGSGNTIYF
TRBV7-9	.	TRBJ2-4	.	TGTGCCAGCAGCTTAAGCCCTCAGGGGGCCAAAAACATTCAGTACTTC	CASSLSPQGAKNIQYF
TRBV6-5	once	TRBJ2-7	.	TGTGCCAGCAGGAGGGAGTTTAGCTCCTACGAGCAGTACTTC	CASRREFSSYEQYF
TRBV19	.	TRBJ1-1	TRBD1	TGTGCCAGCACTCGGACAGGGAGCACTGAAGCTTTCTTT	CASTRTGSTEAFF
TRBV7-3	.	TRBJ1-3	TRBD1	TGTGCCAGGGGACAGGGTGGAAACACCATATATTTT	CARGQGGNTIYF
TRBV9	.	TRBJ2-7	TRBD1	TGTGCCAGCGGCGGACAGGGGGACGGCGAGCAGTACTTC	CASGGQGDGEQYF
TRBV15	.	TRBJ1-3	.	TGTGCCACCAGCGAGGGACTTGGAAACACCATATATTTT	CATSEGLGNTIYF
TRBV5-4	.	TRBJ2-5	.	TGTGCCAGCAGCTTGCTAGGCGGGGAAGAGACCCAGTACTTC	CASSLLGGEETQYF
TRBV7-2	.	TRBJ2-1	.	TGTGCCAGCACCCGGGTGGGAGGCTTGATCGATGAGCAGTTCTTC	CASTRVGGLIDEQFF
TRBV5-1	.	TRBJ2-7	TRBD2	TGCGCCAGCAGATTAGCGGGGGGTACCTACGAGCAGTACTTC	CASRLAGGTYEQYF
TRBV7-8	.	TRBJ1-2	TRBD1	TGTGCCAGCAGCTTAAGAAGGACAGGGGGAATTACTAACTATGGCTACACCTTC	CASSLRRTGGITNYGYTF
TRBV24-1	.	TRBJ2-1	.	TGTGCCACCAGTGATAGCGGCAGGATCCACAATGAGCAGTTCTTC	CATSDSGRIHNEQFF
TRBV3-1/TRBV3-2	few	TRBJ2-3	TRBD2	TGTGCCAGCAGCCTCGTACCGGGGGGTGCGGGCGATACGCAGTATTTT	CASSLVPGGAGDTQYF
TRBV19	.	TRBJ1-5	.	TGTGCCAGTACTTATAGGGGTCAGGGAAATCAGCCCCAGCATTTT	CASTYRGQGNQPQHF
TRBV4-1	once	TRBJ1-5	TRBD1	TGCGCCAGCAGCGACGGGGACAGGGCCAATCAGCCCCAGCATTTT	CASSDGDRANQPQHF
TRBV15	.	TRBJ1-6	.	TGTGCCACCAGCAGAGGGGGGGGTTCTGGCTATAATTCACCCCTCCACTTT	CATSRGGGSGYNSPLHF
TRBV4-1	.	TRBJ1-6	TRBD1	TGCGCCAGCAGCCAGGGGACAGGGGAAATCTCACCCCTCCACTTT	CASSQGTGEISPLHF